Listed here are 18 T cell receptor beta chains from one sample, sequenced in a study of shared clonotypes between healthy human individuals. Only CD45RO-negative cells positively selected for CCR7 counted as naive CD8 cells, so terminally differentiated effector memory CD45RA+ cells were excluded. TCRdb's table, derived via immunoSEQ multiplex PCR, lists solely in-frame clones and lacks some. The sample shows roughly 2.1 million clones, approximately 94% of them seen only once. Sequences were obtained from naive CD8+ T cells from PBMCs. The receptor source for this set is a man younger than 30 in good health. Some clones in this sample may be carry-over from other donors' samples.

This clone was recorded once. The chain recombines TRBV2 with TRBJ2-7; TRBD2 is a possible D gene (6 bases). The CDR3 spans 14 residues. CDR1 and CDR2 from the germline V gene are SNHLY and FYNNEI. Trimming stripped 8 bases from V and 3 bases from J, with 17 bases between. The CDR3, as DNA: TGTGCCAGCCTTCCTTGGGGGGAACACTACGAGCAGTACTTC. This translates into CASLPWGEHYEQYF.

In its sample, this clone was seen once. The chain couples TRBV15 to TRBJ2-3; D gene unclear. Germline CDR1 reads LNHNV; CDR2 reads YYDKDF (reference sequence). Between the trimmed V and J ends, which lost 6 bases and 0 bases, there was a span of 7 bases. The CDR3 contains 13 residues. CDR3 sequence reads: CATRVDSTDTQYF. CDR3 DNA: TGTGCCACCAGGGTGGACAGCACAGATACGCAGTATTTT.

The table lists this clone with a count of one. The CDR3 is CASSQEQRGEDNVLTF. DNA of the CDR3: TGCGCCAGCAGCCAAGAACAGAGGGGGGAGGACAACGTCCTGACTTTC. The chain links TRBV4-3 to TRBJ2-6, with D possibly called TRBD1 or TRBD2 (6 bases each). CDR1 LGHNA and CDR2 YSLEER come from the germline V gene. This CDR3 has 16 residues. Trimming removed 0 bases from V and 9 bases from J, with 15 bases in between.

The chain combines TRBV20-1 with TRBJ2-7; possible D gene TRBD2, 6 bases. The CDR3 consists of 11 residues. CDR1 DFQATT and CDR2 SNEGSKA come from the germline V gene (reference sequence). The V end lost 3 bases, the J end lost 4 bases, and 7 bases lay between the germline ends. CDR3 residues: CSASRGYEQYF. The CDR3 bases are TGCAGTGCTAGTCGGGGGTACGAGCAGTACTTC.

This clone showed up just once. This same CDR3 is encoded by further DNA sequences in the sample. The rearrangement joins TRBV11-2 to TRBJ2-7; no definite D call. The CDR3 is 12 amino acids. The germline CDR1 and CDR2 sequences are SGHAT and FQNNGV. Trimming stripped 4 bases from V and 3 bases from J, with 7 bases between. DNA of the CDR3: TGTGCCAGCAGCTCCTCAAGCTACGAGCAGTACTTC. Protein: CASSSSSYEQYF. The whole variable domain, remainder taken from reference TRBV11-2 and TRBJ2-7, is EAGVAQSPRYKIIEKRQSVAFWCNPISGHATLYWYQQILGQGPKLLIQFQNNGVVDDSQLPKDRFSAERLKGVDSTLKIQPAKLEDSAVYLCASSSSSYEQYFGPGTRLTVT.

CDR3 sequence (DNA): TGCGCCAGCAGCCAAGCCCCTTCAGCGGGAGGGCCTGGCAATGAGCAGTTCTTC. It is translated as CASSQAPSAGGPGNEQFF. The genes are TRBV4-1 and TRBJ2-1; 10 bases align to TRBD2. This CDR3 spans 18 amino acids. The junction had 12 bases not matched to a gene; V was cut back by 1 base and J by 6 bases. In germline, CDR1 is MGHRA, CDR2 YSYEKL.

The chain employs TRBV27 and TRBJ2-5, with 11 bases identical to TRBD2. Matching the DNA end better, TRBJ2-7 makes the J call doubtful. CDR3 length: 14 residues. Germline lookup yields CDR1 MNHEY and CDR2 SMNVEV (reference sequence). CDR3 region: CASSPGTSGYEQYF. The CDR3 nucleotides read TGTGCCAGCAGTCCTGGGACTAGCGGATACGAGCAGTACTTC.

This rearrangement joins TRBV27 to TRBJ2-7; TRBD1 matches at 9 bases. This CDR3 region has 16 residues. Germline-derived CDR1 and CDR2 are MNHEY and SMNVEV (reference sequence). V was pared by 0 bases and J by 0 bases, with 3 bases of the junction left unmatched. CDR3: CASSLSIQGASYEQYF. The CDR3 region has the DNA TGTGCCAGCAGTTTATCGATACAGGGGGCCTCCTACGAGCAGTACTTC.

The chain carries TRBV27 and TRBJ2-3, with TRBD2 matching 14 bases. Per germline, CDR1 MNHEY and CDR2 SMNVEV (reference sequence). This CDR3 region has 15 residues. Trimming cost V 6 bases and J 12 bases; bases outside gene matches: 11. CDR3 amino acids: CASSPGGLAGAPQYF. As DNA, the CDR3 is TGTGCCAGCAGCCCGGGGGGACTAGCGGGAGCGCCCCAGTATTTT.

This chain uses TRBV27 with TRBJ2-7; TRBD1 agrees at 10 bases. J lost 3 bases, V lost 5 bases, and 7 bases had no gene match. The CDR3 consists of 15 residues. Germline CDR1 MNHEY, CDR2 SMNVEV (reference sequence). The CDR3 here is CASSLAGTGDYEQYF. CDR3 nucleotides: TGTGCCAGCAGTCTCGCCGGGACAGGGGACTACGAGCAGTACTTC.

This clone was seen only a few times. The rearrangement links TRBV9 to TRBJ2-2; TRBD2 agrees at 9 bases. This CDR3 is built from 16 residues. V dropped 3 bases and J dropped 3; count of bases not matched to a gene: 6. Germline CDR1 is SGDLS and CDR2 is YYNGEE. CDR3 DNA: TGTGCCAGCAGCGAAAGAGCGGGAGGATACACCGGGGAGCTGTTTTTT. Its translation is CASSERAGGYTGELFF.

J is TRBJ2-7 and V is TRBV6-1; 10 positions match TRBD1. V shed 3 bases, J shed 3 bases, and the junction held 8 bases outside the gene matches. This CDR3 is 16 amino acids long. Germline CDR1 reads MNHNS; CDR2 reads SASEGT. CDR3 in DNA: TGTGCCAGCAGTGAGGGACAGGGGCAATACTTCTACGAGCAGTACTTC. Translation gives CASSEGQGQYFYEQYF.

This chain connects TRBV19 to TRBJ1-5, with 8 bases that match TRBD1. Germline V CDR1 and CDR2: LNHDA, SQIVND (reference sequence). The CDR3 is 14 residues long. Unmatched junction bases numbered 6, after V lost 5 bases and J lost 6 bases. CDR3 sequence reads: CASSDRGRLQPQHF. In DNA form, the CDR3 reads TGTGCCAGTAGTGACAGGGGTCGGCTTCAGCCCCAGCATTTT.

V gene TRBV19 combines with J gene TRBJ1-5; TRBD1 aligns across 7 bases. Germline assignment: CDR1 LNHDA and CDR2 SQIVND (reference sequence). The CDR3 has 17 residues. With V trimmed by 5 bases and J by 2 bases, 12 bases remained unmatched. CDR3 residues: CASSSTGVWVRNQPQHF. The CDR3, as DNA: TGTGCCAGTAGTTCTACAGGGGTTTGGGTGCGCAATCAGCCCCAGCATTTT.

The chain combines TRBV5-6 with TRBJ2-7, with D perhaps TRBD2 (6 bases). The CDR3 totals 16 residues. Germline V gene lookup returns CDR1 SGHDT and CDR2 YYEEEE. The V end was cut by 5 bases, the J end by 2 bases, with 20 bases between. The CDR3 loop reads CASRGLGGVSPYEQYF. Here the CDR3 DNA reads TGTGCCAGCAGAGGGTTAGGAGGGGTTAGCCCCTACGAGCAGTACTTC.

A remark on this clone: The same CDR3 also results from other DNA sequences found in this sample. CDR3 DNA: TGTGCCAGTGGAGGACAGTCCTACGAGCAGTACTTC. This translates into CASGGQSYEQYF. The chain has TRBV27 and TRBJ2-7; a possible D gene is TRBD1 (6 bases). The CDR3 has 12 amino acids. The germline CDR1 and CDR2 sequences are MNHEY and SMNVEV (reference sequence). Trimming cost V 9 bases and J 1 base, with 10 bases left between them.

The genes are TRBV20-1 and TRBJ2-4; TRBD2 is a possible D gene (5 bases). CDR1 DFQATT and CDR2 SNEGSKA come from the germline V gene (reference sequence). V lost 3 bases and J lost 13, with 13 bases in between. The CDR3 covers 11 residues. The chain's CDR3 is CSASMGELQYF. CDR3 DNA: TGCAGTGCTAGTATGGGAGAGTTACAGTACTTC.

DNA for the CDR3: TGTGCCAGCAGCTTAGGGCCGAATCAGCCCCAGCATTTT. Translation: CASSLGPNQPQHF. This sequence joins TRBV7-6 and TRBJ1-5, with D hard to call. Germline lookup yields CDR1 SGHVS and CDR2 FNYEAQ. The V gene lost 1 base and the J gene lost 4 bases, with 5 bases spanning the gap. The CDR3 extends over 13 amino acids.